This T cell receptor (beta chain) was sequenced during a study of radiotherapy plus CTLA-4 blockade in lung cancer. Findings and limits, study-wide: After treatment with radiotherapy plus ipilimumab, TCR clones that came from the tumor expanded in blood.

Generated by immunoSEQ multiplex PCR, the TCRdb table keeps only in-frame clones and is missing some. Of fewer than 75,000 clones in the sample, 80% to 90% were seen once. Trimming stripped 4 bases from V and 0 bases from J, with 17 bases between. Germline V gives CDR1 SGDLS, CDR2 YYNGEE. The CDR3 sequence is 16 residues long. Regarding this clone: Its specificity is unknown.

This clonotype originated in a human donor with non-small cell lung cancer that progressed on radiotherapy plus ipilimumab. Sample: peripheral blood, taken from a patient treated with radiotherapy plus ipilimumab. The V and J genes are TRBV9 and TRBJ2-7; D is possibly TRBD1 (5 bases). The CDR3 reads CASSPTGHANSYEQYF. The CDR3 region has the DNA TGTGCCAGCAGCCCGACCGGACACGCGAACTCCTACGAGCAGTACTTC. The full variable domain, completed using reference TRBV9 and TRBJ2-7, is DSGVTQTPKHLITATGQRVTLRCSPRSGDLSVYWYQQSLDQGLQFLIQYYNGEERAKGNILERFSAQQFPDLHSELNLSSLELGDSALYFCASSPTGHANSYEQYFGPGTRLTVT.